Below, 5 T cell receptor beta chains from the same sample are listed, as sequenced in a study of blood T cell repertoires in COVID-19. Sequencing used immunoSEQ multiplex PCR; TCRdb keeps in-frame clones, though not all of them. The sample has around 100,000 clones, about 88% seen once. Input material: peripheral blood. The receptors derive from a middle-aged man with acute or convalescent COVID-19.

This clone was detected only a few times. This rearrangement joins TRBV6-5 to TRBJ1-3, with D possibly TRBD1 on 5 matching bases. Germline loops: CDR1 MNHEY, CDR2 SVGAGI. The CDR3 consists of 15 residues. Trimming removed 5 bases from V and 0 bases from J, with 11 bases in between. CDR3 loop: CASSLQESSGNTIYF. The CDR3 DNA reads TGTGCCAGCAGTCTACAGGAGAGCTCTGGAAACACCATATATTTT.

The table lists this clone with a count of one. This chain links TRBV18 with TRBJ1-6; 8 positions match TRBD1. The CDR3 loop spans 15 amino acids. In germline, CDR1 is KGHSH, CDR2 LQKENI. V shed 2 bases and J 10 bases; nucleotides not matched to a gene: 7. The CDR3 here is CASSPVGQARSPLHF. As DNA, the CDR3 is TGTGCCAGCTCACCAGTGGGACAGGCAAGGTCACCCCTCCACTTT.

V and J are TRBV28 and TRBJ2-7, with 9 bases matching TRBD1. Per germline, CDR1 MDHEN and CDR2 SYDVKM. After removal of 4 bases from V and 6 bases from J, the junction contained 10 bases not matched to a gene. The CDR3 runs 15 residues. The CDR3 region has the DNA TGTGCCAGCAGTTGGCCCGGGACAGGGTTTGGCGAGCAGTACTTC. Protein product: CASSWPGTGFGEQYF. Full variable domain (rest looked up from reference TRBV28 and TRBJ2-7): DVKVTQSSRYLVKRTGEKVFLECVQDMDHENMFWYRQDPGLGLRLIYFSYDVKMKEKGDIPEGYSVSREKKERFSLILESASTNQTSMYLCASSWPGTGFGEQYFGPGTRLTVT.

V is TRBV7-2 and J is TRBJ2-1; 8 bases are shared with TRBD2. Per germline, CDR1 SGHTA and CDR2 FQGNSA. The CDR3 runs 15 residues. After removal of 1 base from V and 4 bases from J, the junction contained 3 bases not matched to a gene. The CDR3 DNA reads TGTGCCAGCAGCTTAGGAAGCGGGGGTTACAATGAGCAGTTCTTC. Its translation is CASSLGSGGYNEQFF.

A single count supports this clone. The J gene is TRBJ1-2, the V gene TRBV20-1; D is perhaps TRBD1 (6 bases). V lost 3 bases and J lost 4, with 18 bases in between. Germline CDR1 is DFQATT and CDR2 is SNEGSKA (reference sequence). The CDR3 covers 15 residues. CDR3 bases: TGCAGTGCTAGTGATAAGCAGGGGCGCGCCTATGGCTACACCTTC. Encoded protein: CSASDKQGRAYGYTF.